The 15 T cell receptor beta chains in this list originate from one sample, sequenced in a study of blood T cell repertoires in COVID-19. Assay: immunoSEQ multiplex PCR; the TCRdb copy retains only in-frame clones and omits some. In the table there are a few hundred thousand clones, more than 85% of which are singletons. Sequencing was performed on PBMCs or T cells enriched from blood (not recorded which). The receptors come from a woman in her 30s who had recovered from COVID-19.

V and J are TRBV18 and TRBJ2-7; 9 positions match TRBD1. CDR1 and CDR2 (germline): KGHSH, LQKENI. V lost 4 bases, J lost 4 bases, and 2 bases stayed unmatched. This CDR3 is built from 13 residues. The CDR3 reads CASSRGQGYEQYF. The CDR3 region has the DNA TGTGCCAGCTCACGGGGACAGGGATACGAGCAGTACTTC.

The genes are TRBV28 and TRBJ2-7; TRBD1 might be the D (6 bases). Trimming took 7 bases from V and 3 from J, leaving 16 bases between them. The CDR3 spans 14 residues. Per the germline V gene, CDR1 is MDHEN and CDR2 is SYDVKM. The CDR3 coding sequence is TGTGCCAGCAAACCGACAGGTCTGGGCTACGAGCAGTACTTC. This translates into CASKPTGLGYEQYF.

This chain uses TRBV28 with TRBJ1-1; 7 bases match TRBD1. The CDR3 runs 11 residues. Germline V gene sequence: CDR1 MDHEN, CDR2 SYDVKM. V lost 5 bases to trimming and J lost 10 bases; unmatched junction nucleotides: 4. The CDR3 nucleotides read TGTGCCAGCAGTGGGACAGCTAGAGCTTTCTTT. This translates into CASSGTARAFF.

This chain links TRBV28 with TRBJ1-3; 8 bases line up with TRBD1. The junction had 13 bases not matched to a gene; V was cut back by 1 base and J by 8 bases. The CDR3 spans 17 residues. Per the germline V gene, CDR1 is MDHEN and CDR2 is SYDVKM. DNA for the CDR3: TGTGCCAGCAGTTTATCGTCCAGGGGGCAGTTAGTACACACCATATATTTT. Its translation is CASSLSSRGQLVHTIYF.

The gene calls are TRBV7-2 and TRBJ2-3; 11 bases match TRBD2. Trimming took 6 bases from V and 8 from J; bases not matched to a gene: 10. The germline gives CDR1 SGHTA, CDR2 FQGNSA. This CDR3 spans 15 amino acids. This CDR3 reads CASRQTSGGISTQYF. CDR3 DNA: TGTGCCAGCAGACAAACTAGCGGGGGTATCAGTACGCAGTATTTT.

This chain uses TRBV4-1 with TRBJ2-3; 7 bases agree with TRBD1. The CDR3 loop spans 15 amino acids. V lost 3 bases to trimming and J lost 6 bases; unmatched junction nucleotides: 9. Germline loops: CDR1 MGHRA, CDR2 YSYEKL. CDR3 region: CASSHSTVQGDTQYF. The CDR3 DNA follows: TGCGCCAGCAGCCACTCCACCGTACAGGGGGATACGCAGTATTTT.

The rearrangement uses TRBV30 and TRBJ1-4; 7 positions match TRBD1. Looked up from germline, CDR1 is GTSNPN and CDR2 is SVGIG (reference sequence). The CDR3 is 13 residues long. The trim removed 4 bases at V and 5 bases at J, leaving 4 bases unmatched. The CDR3 here is CAWMKQGNEKLFF. The CDR3 DNA reads TGTGCCTGGATGAAACAGGGGAATGAAAAACTGTTTTTT.

The rearrangement uses TRBV5-4 and TRBJ2-7; 13 bases are a match to TRBD2. In germline, CDR1 is SGHNT, CDR2 YYREEE (reference sequence). This CDR3 is built from 15 residues. Trimming removed 4 bases from V and 2 bases from J; junction bases left unmatched: 3. CDR3 DNA: TGTGCCAGCAGCCCGACTAGCGGGAGGACCTACGAGCAGTACTTC. Translating gives CASSPTSGRTYEQYF.

The chain is built from TRBV5-1 and TRBJ1-2; 7 positions match TRBD1. V shed 4 bases, J shed 8 bases, and the junction held 8 bases outside the gene matches. Germline CDR1 SGHRS, CDR2 YFSETQ. The CDR3 is 13 residues long. CDR3 in amino acids: CASSEGGAGGYTF. The CDR3 bases are TGCGCCAGCAGCGAAGGGGGCGCTGGGGGCTACACCTTC.

The rearrangement links TRBV28 to TRBJ2-7; perhaps TRBD1 as D (6 bases). The CDR3 loop spans 14 amino acids. The V gene lost 3 bases and the J gene lost 3 bases, with 12 bases spanning the gap. The germline CDR1 and CDR2 sequences are MDHEN and SYDVKM. DNA for the CDR3: TGTGCCAGCAGTTTTATGGGGGCCAGCTACGAGCAGTACTTC. Encoded protein: CASSFMGASYEQYF. Using reference TRBV28 and TRBJ2-7 for the parts outside the CDR3, the full variable domain is DVKVTQSSRYLVKRTGEKVFLECVQDMDHENMFWYRQDPGLGLRLIYFSYDVKMKEKGDIPEGYSVSREKKERFSLILESASTNQTSMYLCASSFMGASYEQYFGPGTRLTVT.

V gene TRBV24-1 combines with J gene TRBJ1-5, with TRBD1 matching 9 bases. The CDR3 length is 13 residues. The junction had 3 bases not matched to a gene; V was cut back by 7 bases and J by 6 bases. Germline-derived CDR1 and CDR2 are KGHDR and SFDVKD. DNA for the CDR3: TGTGCCACCAGCGGACAGGGGAGTCAGCCCCAGCATTTT. Residues: CATSGQGSQPQHF.

CDR3: CAIFFGVEAFF. CDR3 nucleotide sequence: TGTGCCATCTTCTTCGGGGTTGAAGCTTTCTTT. The chain has TRBV10-3 and TRBJ1-1, with D unclear. There are 11 residues in the CDR3. Germline CDR1 is ENHRY and CDR2 is SYGVKD. V lost 8 bases and J lost 7, with 11 bases in between.

The V call is TRBV18, the J call TRBJ1-4; D is possibly TRBD1 (5 bases). V dropped 6 bases and J dropped 5 bases, with 16 bases sitting between them. The CDR3 contains 15 residues. Germline V CDR1 and CDR2: KGHSH, LQKENI. This chain's CDR3 is CASSPPGLSNEKLFF. DNA of the CDR3: TGTGCCAGCTCTCCTCCAGGGTTATCGAATGAAAAACTGTTTTTT.

The CDR3 region is CASSQARDSYGYTF. DNA of the CDR3: TGCGCCAGCAGCCAAGCCCGGGACAGTTATGGCTACACCTTC. This chain links TRBV4-1 with TRBJ1-2, with 7 positions matching TRBD1. CDR3 size: 14 residues. Germline V gene data show CDR1 as MGHRA and CDR2 as YSYEKL. The junction had 4 bases not matched to a gene; V was cut back by 1 base and J by 5 bases.

The rearrangement links TRBV11-3 to TRBJ2-2, with D unclear. The CDR3 runs to 15 residues. The V and J ends lost 5 bases and 0 bases respectively, with 10 bases between them. Germline V gene lookup returns CDR1 SGHNT and CDR2 YENEEA. In DNA, the CDR3 is TGTGCCAGCAGCCTCAAACAGTCGAACACCGGGGAGCTGTTTTTT. Its protein is CASSLKQSNTGELFF.